This T cell receptor (beta chain) was captured by sequencing in a study of blood T cells in healthy people across ages. Study-level findings and limits: Leaving the PBMCs unsorted stopped any conclusive comparison of naive versus antigen-experienced cells.

Together with a sample-barcoded 5' primer, a J-beta primer mix was included in a second PCR lasting roughly 7 to 11 cycles. TCRdb passed the 5' RACE reads through MiXCR, listing each CDR3 protein once. Seen here are 1.5 million to 2 million distinct CDR3 sequences, about 28% observed once, and the top ten hold around 7.7%. Each individual donor underwent a draw of approximately 9.8 milliliters of peripheral blood. Points on this clonotype: Its target is unknown. The junction shows a germline mismatch at one end, possibly a read error.

This CDR3 region has 14 residues. Germline V gives CDR1 KGHSH, CDR2 LQKENI. Sequenced input: blood. The TCR originated in a young woman in good health. The V and J genes are TRBV18 and TRBJ1-5; no reliable D call. CDR3 coding DNA: TGTGCCAACTCACCCGAAGGTCGATTTCAGCCCCAGCATTTT. This sequence encodes CANSPEGRFQPQHF.